This T cell receptor beta chain was captured by sequencing in a study of blood T cell repertoires in COVID-19. Overall study context: There were acute and convalescent COVID-19 samples, and they came from the United States, Italy and Spain.

The data were produced by immunoSEQ multiplex PCR, yet TCRdb's version contains in-frame clones alone and is incomplete. The profile shows around 250,000 clones, about 85% of them singletons. The V gene end was trimmed by 5 bases and the J gene end by 8 bases; junction bases not matched to a gene: 6. Germline CDR1 is SGHAT and CDR2 is FQNNGV. The CDR3 is 13 amino acids. The chain combines TRBV11-2 with TRBJ1-1; 9 bases map to TRBD1. The TCR comes from a man younger than 45 who had recovered from COVID-19. Specimen: peripheral blood. The CDR3 region has the DNA TGTGCCAGCAGCACCGGACAGGGGACGGAAGCTTTCTTT. Translating gives CASSTGQGTEAFF. Looking up the rest from reference TRBV11-2 and TRBJ1-1 gives the full variable domain: EAGVAQSPRYKIIEKRQSVAFWCNPISGHATLYWYQQILGQGPKLLIQFQNNGVVDDSQLPKDRFSAERLKGVDSTLKIQPAKLEDSAVYLCASSTGQGTEAFFGQGTRLTVV.